This T cell receptor beta chain was retrieved from a study of blood T cells in healthy people across ages. Trimming pared 3 bases from V and 2 bases from J, leaving 14 bases between. Germline V gene sequence: CDR1 MDHEN, CDR2 SYDVKM. The CDR3 sequence is 15 residues long. This clonotype was found many times. A J-beta primer mix and a sample-barcoded 5' primer were used in a second PCR of roughly 6 to 11 cycles. One entry per CDR3 protein results from TCRdb running MiXCR on the 5' RACE reads. The sample yields about 930,000 distinct CDR3 sequences, 29% seen once. Another study also made use of these data, one on T cells of mothers and their children.

This rearrangement joins TRBV28 to TRBJ2-7; a weak D match, TRBD1 (5 bases). The clonotype originates from a woman aged 40 to 50 in good health. Sequencing was done on a sample of blood. DNA of the CDR3: TGTGCCAGCAGTTTCGATCAGGGATACCCCTACGAGCAGTACTTC. It yields the protein CASSFDQGYPYEQYF. Combining the CDR3 with reference TRBV28 and TRBJ2-7 gives the whole variable domain DVKVTQSSRYLVKRTGEKVFLECVQDMDHENMFWYRQDPGLGLRLIYFSYDVKMKEKGDIPEGYSVSREKKERFSLILESASTNQTSMYLCASSFDQGYPYEQYFGPGTRLTVT.